The 20 T cell receptor beta chains below come from one sample, sequenced in a study of OX40 agonist ivuxolimab in advanced cancers. Sequencing was performed with immunoSEQ multiplex PCR; in TCRdb, only in-frame clones are kept and a portion is missing. Among more than 80,000 clones, approximately 90% were seen once, and the ten largest hold about 1.3%. The sample consisted of CD4+ or CD8+ T cells sorted from blood, taken in a trial of the OX40 agonist ivuxolimab. The receptor source for this set is an adult with an advanced solid tumor such as melanoma, head and neck, liver or kidney cancer.

The rearrangement links TRBV28 to TRBJ2-7; D is tentatively TRBD1 or TRBD2 (5 bases each). The V and J ends lost 3 bases and 3 bases respectively, with 12 bases between them. The CDR3 is 14 amino acids. Germline CDR1 reads MDHEN; CDR2 reads SYDVKM. CDR3 nucleotide sequence: TGTGCCAGCAGTTTTGGGGCGGGTTTCTACGAGCAGTACTTC. Its protein product is CASSFGAGFYEQYF.

V gene TRBV5-6 combines with J gene TRBJ2-7; TRBD1 matches 8 bases. Trimming took 7 bases from V and 3 from J; bases not matched to a gene: 6. The CDR3 is 13 residues long. Germline V gene sequence: CDR1 SGHDT, CDR2 YYEEEE. The chain's CDR3 is CASGWTGSYEQYF. CDR3 in DNA: TGTGCCAGCGGATGGACAGGGAGCTACGAGCAGTACTTC.

This rearrangement joins TRBV2 to TRBJ2-7; 13 positions match TRBD2. The germline V gene has CDR1 SNHLY and CDR2 FYNNEI. With 9 bases clipped from V and 2 bases from J, the junction kept 4 bases outside the gene matches. The CDR3 loop spans 14 amino acids. The CDR3 protein is CARRTSGGPYEQYF. In DNA, the CDR3 is TGTGCCAGACGGACTAGCGGGGGACCCTACGAGCAGTACTTC.

The chain has TRBV30 and TRBJ1-2; 9 bases fit TRBD1. The length of the CDR3 is 13 residues. Unmatched junction bases numbered 10, after V lost 4 bases and J lost 10 bases. Germline assignment: CDR1 GTSNPN and CDR2 SVGIG (reference sequence). The CDR3 DNA reads as TGTGCCTGGACACCGGGACAGGGAGTTCTCTACACCTTC. It codes for CAWTPGQGVLYTF.

The chain links TRBV7-2 to TRBJ2-7, with TRBD2 matching 9 bases. The CDR3 is 15 residues long. Trimming at V came to 4 bases and at J to 2 bases, leaving 6 bases not matched to a gene. Germline lookup yields CDR1 SGHTA and CDR2 FQGNSA. The CDR3 nucleotides read TGTGCCAGCAGCTCCACTAGCGGGTTAGCCTACGAGCAGTACTTC. Protein sequence: CASSSTSGLAYEQYF. Together with reference TRBV7-2 and TRBJ2-7, the CDR3 gives the full variable domain: GAGVSQSPSNKVTEKGKDVELRCDPISGHTALYWYRQSLGQGLEFLIYFQGNSAPDKSGLPSDRFSAERTGGSVSTLTIQRTQQEDSAVYLCASSSTSGLAYEQYFGPGTRLTVT.

This clone was recorded only once. This sequence joins TRBV29-1 and TRBJ2-7; 8 bases agree with TRBD1. Germline assignment: CDR1 SQVTM and CDR2 ANQGSEA. CDR3 length: 14 amino acids. Trimming cost V 7 bases and J 2 bases; bases outside gene matches: 10. In DNA, the CDR3 is TGCAGCGCCGCGGACAGGGTCTTACCCTACGAGCAGTACTTC. This sequence encodes CSAADRVLPYEQYF.

The chain is built from TRBV18 and TRBJ2-7; weak D call: TRBD1 (5 bases). The CDR3 is 12 residues long. V was trimmed by 5 bases and J by 6 bases, leaving 11 bases between them. Germline CDR1 and CDR2: KGHSH and LQKENI. CDR3 sequence reads: CASSEGQGEQYF. The DNA for the CDR3 is TGTGCCAGCTCAGAAGGGCAGGGCGAGCAGTACTTC.

V is TRBV11-2 and J is TRBJ2-7; no firm D call. CDR3 length: 12 amino acids. V lost 1 base and J 4 bases, leaving 5 bases between the germline ends. CDR1 and CDR2 (germline): SGHAT, FQNNGV. The CDR3 region is CASSLGRYEQYF. The CDR3 nucleotides are TGTGCCAGCAGCTTAGGGCGATACGAGCAGTACTTC.

This clone was counted between two and nine times. V and J are TRBV6-5 and TRBJ1-6; D may be TRBD1 (5 bases). V lost 6 bases and J 14 bases, leaving 17 bases between the germline ends. CDR3 length equals 13 residues. The germline CDR1 and CDR2 sequences are MNHEY and SVGAGI. CDR3 in DNA: TGTGCCAGCAGCCGGGACTCCCTTGGGTCCCTCCACTTT. This sequence encodes CASSRDSLGSLHF.

The V gene is TRBV5-4, the J gene TRBJ2-5; 14 positions agree with TRBD2. The germline V gene encodes CDR1 SGHNT and CDR2 YYREEE (reference sequence). V was clipped by 4 bases and J by 5 bases; unmatched bases: 4. The CDR3 sequence is 15 residues long. The CDR3 coding sequence is TGTGCCAGCAGCCCCGGGACTAGCGGGGGTGAGACCCAGTACTTC. Translation gives CASSPGTSGGETQYF.

The chain is built from TRBV13 and TRBJ2-7; 10 nucleotides align to TRBD2. The length of the CDR3 is 16 residues. V shed 0 bases and J 5 bases; nucleotides not matched to a gene: 7. Germline assignment: CDR1 PRHDT and CDR2 FYEKMQ (reference sequence). For the CDR3, the DNA is TGTGCCAGCAGCTTAGGATGGGTAAGCGGGAGGGACGAGCAGTACTTC. The encoded protein is CASSLGWVSGRDEQYF.

The chain joins TRBV19 to TRBJ1-1; D uncertain. Germline V gene data show CDR1 as LNHDA and CDR2 as SQIVND (reference sequence). Trimming stripped 2 bases from V and 0 bases from J, with 13 bases between. The CDR3 is 16 amino acids. CDR3 nucleotides: TGTGCCAGTAGTATACTAAGCGGGAGTCTGAACACTGAAGCTTTCTTT. This translates into CASSILSGSLNTEAFF. The whole variable domain, remainder taken from reference TRBV19 and TRBJ1-1, is DGGITQSPKYLFRKEGQNVTLSCEQNLNHDAMYWYRQDPGQGLRLIYYSQIVNDFQKGDIAEGYSVSREKKESFPLTVTSAQKNPTAFYLCASSILSGSLNTEAFFGQGTRLTVV.

The rearrangement uses TRBV15 and TRBJ2-4, with D possibly TRBD1 on 5 matching bases. V dropped 0 bases and J dropped 9 bases, with 12 bases sitting between them. Germline CDR1 reads LNHNV; CDR2 reads YYDKDF (reference sequence). This CDR3 region has 14 residues. Here the CDR3 reads CATSRDLAGIIQYF. In nucleotides, the CDR3 is TGTGCCACCAGCAGAGATTTGGCAGGGATCATTCAGTACTTC. Using reference TRBV15 and TRBJ2-4 for the parts outside the CDR3, the full variable domain is DAMVIQNPRYQVTQFGKPVTLSCSQTLNHNVMYWYQQKSSQAPKLLFHYYDKDFNNEADTPDNFQSRRPNTSFCFLDIRSPGLGDTAMYLCATSRDLAGIIQYFGAGTRLSVL.

The chain is built from TRBV11-2 and TRBJ1-5; no firm D call. Trimming shortened V by 1 base and J by 0 bases, and 1 base separated the two germline ends. This CDR3 contains 13 residues. CDR1 and CDR2 (germline): SGHAT, FQNNGV. CDR3 sequence (DNA): TGTGCCAGCAGCTTAGTTAGCAATCAGCCCCAGCATTTT. It specifies CASSLVSNQPQHF.

J is TRBJ1-1 and V is TRBV6-4; unclear D gene. The ends were cut back, 7 bases at V and 2 bases at J, with 11 bases in the middle. The CDR3 has 13 residues. Germline CDR1 and CDR2: MRHNA and SNTAGT. The CDR3, as DNA: TGTGCCAGCACCAAAAACAGAAACACTGAAGCTTTCTTT. This encodes CASTKNRNTEAFF.

The rearrangement links TRBV11-2 to TRBJ2-3; perhaps TRBD1 as D (6 bases). This CDR3 contains 16 residues. V was trimmed by 5 bases and J by 0 bases, leaving 15 bases between them. CDR1 is SGHAT and CDR2 is FQNNGV in the germline V gene. The CDR3 protein is CASSPRRTASTDTQYF. The CDR3 DNA sequence: TGTGCCAGCAGCCCCCGCCGGACAGCTAGCACAGATACGCAGTATTTT.

The chain combines TRBV7-2 with TRBJ2-3; possibly TRBD2 for D (5 bases). V was clipped by 5 bases and J by 1 base, with 13 bases between them. This CDR3 has 15 residues. Looked up from germline, CDR1 is SGHTA and CDR2 is FQGNSA. Written as DNA, the CDR3 is TGTGCCAGCAGCAAACGGGAAACGGGCACAGATACGCAGTATTTT. Translating it yields CASSKRETGTDTQYF.

This chain links TRBV2 with TRBJ1-2; D gene ambiguous. V shed 8 bases and J shed 6 bases, with 25 bases lying between them. The CDR3 runs to 16 residues. Germline CDR1 SNHLY, CDR2 FYNNEI. CDR3 nucleotides: TGTGCCAGCCTATCGACGGCGGTAAAGTCTCGGGATGGCTACACCTTC. Its translation is CASLSTAVKSRDGYTF. Supplemented by reference TRBV2 and TRBJ1-2, the full variable domain reads EPEVTQTPSHQVTQMGQEVILRCVPISNHLYFYWYRQILGQKVEFLVSFYNNEISEKSEIFDDQFSVERPDGSNFTLKIRSTKLEDSAMYFCASLSTAVKSRDGYTFGSGTRLTVV.

This chain links TRBV5-4 with TRBJ2-6; D unresolved. The CDR3 loop spans 15 amino acids. Trimming took 1 base from V and 1 from J, leaving 6 bases between them. Germline CDR1 SGHNT, CDR2 YYREEE (reference sequence). In DNA, the CDR3 is TGTGCCAGCAGCTTGAGAGTATCTGGGGCCAACGTCCTGACTTTC. Protein: CASSLRVSGANVLTF.

The gene calls are TRBV2 and TRBJ2-5; perhaps TRBD1 as D (6 bases). From germline, CDR1 is SNHLY and CDR2 FYNNEI. V gave up 8 bases and J gave up 5 bases, with 12 bases separating them. This CDR3 is built from 12 residues. The CDR3 DNA sequence: TGTGCCAGCGGAAGGCAGGGGGAGACCCAGTACTTC. Translating it yields CASGRQGETQYF.